This is a list of T cell receptor beta chains from one sample in a study of T cell responses to AZD1222 COVID-19 vaccine. The data were produced by immunoSEQ multiplex PCR, yet TCRdb's version contains in-frame clones alone and is incomplete. The sample has around 110,000 clones, roughly 87% seen once. Sequenced material: peripheral blood, taken 28 days after the second AZD1222 dose. The receptors were gathered from an adult who received the AZD1222 COVID-19 vaccine. The conserved cysteine and the conserved F or W are not part of the CDR3 here. The D gene is left open where the match is weak. A row's size may be missing; if present it is once, few, many or a size class.

clone size	V gene	J gene	D gene	CDR3 protein
NA	TRBV28	TRBJ1-2	TRBD1	ASSSGQTPNYGYT
NA	TRBV10-1	TRBJ2-3	NA	ASSQQGPDTQY
NA	TRBV28	TRBJ1-6	TRBD1	ASSLLRSQGARSPLH
NA	TRBV7-3	TRBJ2-7	NA	ASSPGGALDEQY
NA	TRBV7-9	TRBJ2-1	NA	ASSPATRDEQF
NA	TRBV7-2	TRBJ2-7	NA	ASSLGSPRDPYEQY
NA	TRBV7-8	TRBJ1-5	NA	ASSLADSTNQPQH
NA	TRBV5-4	TRBJ1-1	NA	ASSLRGGTEAF
NA	TRBV5-1	TRBJ1-1	NA	ASSLDSLNTEAF
NA	TRBV6-1	TRBJ1-6	NA	ASSEPPGRGDSPLH
NA	TRBV4-1	TRBJ2-1	TRBD2	ASSRTPGLAYNEQF
NA	TRBV7-9	TRBJ1-2	NA	ASSLQGRSDGYT
NA	TRBV7-9	TRBJ1-4	TRBD1	ASSPGQPATNEKLF
NA	TRBV5-4	TRBJ1-4	NA	GVNSGGIDEKLF
NA	TRBV6-2/TRBV6-3	TRBJ1-5	TRBD1	ASSSPSGTGSNQPQH
NA	TRBV28	TRBJ2-7	TRBD1	ASSLYGQGLSNTYEQY
once	TRBV28	TRBJ1-2	NA	ASTTDQTNYGYT
once	TRBV6-5	TRBJ1-1	NA	AINRAGDTEAF
NA	TRBV25-1	TRBJ1-5	NA	ASSDYRTYSNQPQH
NA	TRBV18	TRBJ1-1	TRBD1	ASSPGQGKTEAF
NA	TRBV18	TRBJ1-2	TRBD1	ASSPGQGAAFYGYT
NA	TRBV7-3	TRBJ2-2	TRBD2	ASNLSGTTSTGELF
NA	TRBV5-1	TRBJ2-3	NA	ASSLGTVGADTQY
NA	TRBV6-1	TRBJ2-3	TRBD1	ASSDRTGGTDTQY
once	TRBV4-1	TRBJ1-4	TRBD1	ASSLVQGINEKLF
NA	TRBV29-1	TRBJ1-2	NA	SVEANYGYT
NA	TRBV20-1	TRBJ2-5	NA	SASLGAGETQY
NA	TRBV15	TRBJ1-3	NA	ATSVGGSGNTIY
NA	TRBV20-1	TRBJ1-6	NA	SARDGQSLH
few	TRBV21-1	TRBJ2-7	NA	ASSKVLGTGPYEQY
few	TRBV5-6	TRBJ2-1	NA	ASSFRREQF
NA	TRBV5-5	TRBJ1-2	TRBD1	ASSFGGTHRGSSYT
NA	TRBV9	TRBJ2-7	TRBD1	ASSVALGQGYEQY
NA	TRBV9	TRBJ2-1	TRBD2	ASSGLAGYNEQF
NA	TRBV7-9	TRBJ1-5	NA	ASSPDTSNQPQH
NA	TRBV12-5	TRBJ2-5	TRBD2	ASALGGYSETQY
NA	TRBV9	TRBJ2-3	NA	ASSVGTGSTDTQY
NA	TRBV6-1	TRBJ1-6	NA	ASSERGVSPLH
NA	TRBV7-6	TRBJ2-3	TRBD2	ASSLVLGGDTQY
NA	TRBV10-3	TRBJ2-1	TRBD2	AITKLAGGRNEQF
NA	TRBV3-1/TRBV3-2	TRBJ2-2	TRBD2	ASSQGRVLPGGLSGELF
NA	TRBV29-1	TRBJ1-1	NA	SVTVMNTEAF
NA	TRBV3-1/TRBV3-2	TRBJ1-4	TRBD1	ASSQYRGDEKLF
NA	TRBV25-1	TRBJ1-6	NA	ASSGDKNSPLH
NA	TRBV18	TRBJ2-7	TRBD1	ASSPFSGQGSYEQY
NA	TRBV6-1	TRBJ2-6	NA	ASSAGTLGSGANVLT
once	TRBV28	TRBJ1-1	NA	ASSIPGTEAF
NA	TRBV25-1	TRBJ2-7	TRBD1	ASSHSGGWMSEQY
once	TRBV5-1	TRBJ1-5	NA	ASSLDSNQPQH
NA	TRBV3-1/TRBV3-2	TRBJ1-2	NA	ASSQGEVGGYT
NA	TRBV9	TRBJ2-2	TRBD1	ASSPPTGRNTGELF
NA	TRBV5-6	TRBJ1-6	NA	ASSAGASPLH
NA	TRBV6-1	TRBJ2-7	NA	ASSEGLAVEQY
NA	TRBV7-9	TRBJ1-2	NA	ASSPKGTYGYT